Below are 6 T cell receptor beta chains sequenced from a single sample in a study of blood T cell repertoires in COVID-19 (TCRdb year 2020). Library preparation was by the immunoSEQ multiplex PCR assay. Entries here come from immuneACCESS through TCRdb and include only in-frame sequences with V and J called. Some clones fail to appear in such tables; in the studies checked, an unresolved V gene covers under half of the shortfall, and the cause of the remainder is unknown. The sample has under 250,000 clones on record, 65% to 90% of them singletons. The biggest ten clones account for more than 9% of the sample. The sample was peripheral blood. Source of these receptors: a man over 45 with COVID-19, enrolled during active disease.

The chain joins TRBV10-3 to TRBJ2-2; 9 bases match TRBD2. Germline V CDR1 and CDR2: ENHRY, SYGVKD. V lost 4 bases, J lost 0 bases, and 6 bases stayed unmatched. The CDR3 totals 17 residues. The CDR3 here is CAISARLADANTGELFF. CDR3 bases: TGTGCCATCAGTGCCAGACTAGCGGACGCGAACACCGGGGAGCTGTTTTTT.

This clone was detected only a few times. The V gene is TRBV18, the J gene TRBJ2-1; D possibly corresponds to TRBD1 (6 bases). Per the germline V gene, CDR1 is KGHSH and CDR2 is LQKENI. V dropped 3 bases and J dropped 5 bases, with 17 bases sitting between them. The CDR3 spans 16 residues. CDR3 sequence: CASSPTGRGIDNEQFF. CDR3 sequence (DNA): TGTGCCAGCTCACCGACGGGCAGGGGCATAGACAATGAGCAGTTCTTC.

The chain couples TRBV10-1 to TRBJ2-2; D is undetermined. The ends were cut back, 4 bases at V and 6 bases at J, with 6 bases in the middle. Germline-derived CDR1 and CDR2 are WNHNN and SYGVQD (reference sequence). The CDR3 extends over 12 amino acids. The DNA for the CDR3 is TGCGCCAGCAGTGCGGTTCCCGGGGAGCTGTTTTTT. Protein sequence: CASSAVPGELFF.

J is TRBJ2-3 and V is TRBV11-3; 8 nucleotides match TRBD1. The CDR3 runs to 15 residues. V trimming: 5 bases; J trimming: 2 bases; junction bases outside the gene matches: 6. Germline values: CDR1 SGHNT, CDR2 YENEEA. The CDR3 loop is CASSRGQGDTDTQYF. CDR3 sequence (DNA): TGTGCCAGCAGCCGTGGACAGGGTGACACAGATACGCAGTATTTT.

The chain carries TRBV5-1 and TRBJ2-7; 8 bases are shared with TRBD1. The trim removed 2 bases at V and 2 bases at J, leaving 3 bases unmatched. CDR1 is SGHRS and CDR2 is YFSETQ in the germline V gene. This CDR3 has 14 residues. In DNA form, the CDR3 reads TGCGCCAGCAGCTTCCCGGGACAGGCCTACGAGCAGTACTTC. Protein sequence: CASSFPGQAYEQYF.

The chain recombines TRBV4-3 with TRBJ2-2; TRBD1 agrees at 7 bases. V lost 5 bases, J lost 0 bases, and 6 bases stayed unmatched. Germline V lookup: CDR1 LGHNA, CDR2 YSLEER. The CDR3 is 16 amino acids. CDR3 coding DNA: TGCGCCAGCAGCAGGGACAGTAGGACGAACACCGGGGAGCTGTTTTTT. Its protein product is CASSRDSRTNTGELFF.